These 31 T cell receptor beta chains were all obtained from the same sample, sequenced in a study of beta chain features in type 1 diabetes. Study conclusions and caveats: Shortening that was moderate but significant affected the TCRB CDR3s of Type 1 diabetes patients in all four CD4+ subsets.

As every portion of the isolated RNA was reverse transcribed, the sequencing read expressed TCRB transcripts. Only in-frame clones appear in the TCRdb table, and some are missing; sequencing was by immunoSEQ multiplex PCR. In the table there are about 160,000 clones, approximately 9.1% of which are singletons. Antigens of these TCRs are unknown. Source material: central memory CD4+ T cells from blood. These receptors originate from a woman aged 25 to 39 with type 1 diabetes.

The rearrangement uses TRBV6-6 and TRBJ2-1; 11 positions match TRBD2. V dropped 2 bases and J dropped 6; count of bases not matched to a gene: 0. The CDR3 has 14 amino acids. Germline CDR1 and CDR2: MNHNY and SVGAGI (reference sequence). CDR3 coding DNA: TGTGCCAGCAGTTACGGGACTAGCGGCAATGAGCAGTTCTTC. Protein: CASSYGTSGNEQFF.

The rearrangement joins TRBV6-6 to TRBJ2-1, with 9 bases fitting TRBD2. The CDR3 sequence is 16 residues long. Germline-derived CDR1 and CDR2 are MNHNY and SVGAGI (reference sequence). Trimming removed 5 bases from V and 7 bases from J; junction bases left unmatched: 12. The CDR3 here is CASSPKVAGVGNEQFF. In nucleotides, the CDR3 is TGTGCCAGCAGTCCTAAGGTAGCGGGAGTGGGGAATGAGCAGTTCTTC.

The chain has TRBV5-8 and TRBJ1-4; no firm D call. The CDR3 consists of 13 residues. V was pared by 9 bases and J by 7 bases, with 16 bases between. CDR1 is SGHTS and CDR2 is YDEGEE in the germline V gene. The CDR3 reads CAKIRPVGEKLFF. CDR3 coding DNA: TGTGCCAAAATCCGTCCCGTCGGTGAAAAACTGTTTTTT.

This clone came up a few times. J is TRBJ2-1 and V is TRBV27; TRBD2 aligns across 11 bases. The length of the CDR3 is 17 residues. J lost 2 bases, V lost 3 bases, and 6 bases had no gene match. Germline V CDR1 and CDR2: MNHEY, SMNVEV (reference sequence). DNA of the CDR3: TGTGCCAGCAGTTTGCGGCCTAGCGGGAGGACCTACAATGAGCAGTTCTTC. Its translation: CASSLRPSGRTYNEQFF.

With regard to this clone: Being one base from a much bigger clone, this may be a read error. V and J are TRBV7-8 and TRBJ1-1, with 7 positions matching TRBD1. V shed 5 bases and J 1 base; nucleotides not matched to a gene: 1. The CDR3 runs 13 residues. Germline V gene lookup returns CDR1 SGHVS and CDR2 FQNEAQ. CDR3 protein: CASSRDRNTEAFF. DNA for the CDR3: TGTGCCAGCAGCCGGGACAGGAACACTGAAGCTTTCTTT.

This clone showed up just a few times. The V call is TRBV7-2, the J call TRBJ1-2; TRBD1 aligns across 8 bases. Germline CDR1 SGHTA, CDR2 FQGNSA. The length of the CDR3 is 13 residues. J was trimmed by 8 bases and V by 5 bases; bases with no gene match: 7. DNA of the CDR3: TGTGCCAGCAGCGTACAGGGGGGGACGGGCTACACCTTC. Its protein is CASSVQGGTGYTF.

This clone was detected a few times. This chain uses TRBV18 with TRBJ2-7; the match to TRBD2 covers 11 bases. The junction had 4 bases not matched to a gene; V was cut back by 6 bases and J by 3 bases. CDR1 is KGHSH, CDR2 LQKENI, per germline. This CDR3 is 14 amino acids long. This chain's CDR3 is CASSLLAGGYEQYF. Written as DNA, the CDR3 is TGTGCCAGCTCTCTTCTAGCGGGAGGCTACGAGCAGTACTTC.

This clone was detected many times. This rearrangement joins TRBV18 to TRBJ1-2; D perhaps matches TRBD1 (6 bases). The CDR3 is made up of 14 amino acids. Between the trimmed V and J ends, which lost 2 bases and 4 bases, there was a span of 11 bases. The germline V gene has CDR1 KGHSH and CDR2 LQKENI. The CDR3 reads CASSPSGRGYGYTF. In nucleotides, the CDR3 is TGTGCCAGCTCACCAAGCGGCAGGGGCTATGGCTACACCTTC.

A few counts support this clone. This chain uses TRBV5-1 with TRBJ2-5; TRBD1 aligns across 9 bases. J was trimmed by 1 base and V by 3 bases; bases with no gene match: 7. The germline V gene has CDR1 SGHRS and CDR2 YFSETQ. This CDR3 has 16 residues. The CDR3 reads CASSSKGQGGQETQYF. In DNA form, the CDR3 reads TGCGCCAGCAGCTCTAAGGGACAGGGCGGCCAAGAGACCCAGTACTTC.

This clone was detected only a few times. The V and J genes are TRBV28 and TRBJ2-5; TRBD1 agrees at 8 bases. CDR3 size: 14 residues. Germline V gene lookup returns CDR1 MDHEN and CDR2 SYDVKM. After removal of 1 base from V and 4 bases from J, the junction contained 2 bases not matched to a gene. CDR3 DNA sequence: TGTGCCAGCAGTTTATACGGGACAGGAGAGACCCAGTACTTC. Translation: CASSLYGTGETQYF.

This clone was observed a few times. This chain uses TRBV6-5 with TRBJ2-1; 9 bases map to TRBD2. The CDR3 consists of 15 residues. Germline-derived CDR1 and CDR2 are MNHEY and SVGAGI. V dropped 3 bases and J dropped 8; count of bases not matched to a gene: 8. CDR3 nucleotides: TGTGCCAGCAGTTATTCACTGCGGGAGGGCCATGAGCAGTTCTTC. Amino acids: CASSYSLREGHEQFF.

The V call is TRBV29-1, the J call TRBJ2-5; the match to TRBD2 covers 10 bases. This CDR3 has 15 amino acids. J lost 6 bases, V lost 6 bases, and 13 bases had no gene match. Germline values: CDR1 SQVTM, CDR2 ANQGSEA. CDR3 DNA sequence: TGCAGCGTCCAAGGGGGAGCGGGAGGGCCACAGACCCAGTACTTC. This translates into CSVQGGAGGPQTQYF.

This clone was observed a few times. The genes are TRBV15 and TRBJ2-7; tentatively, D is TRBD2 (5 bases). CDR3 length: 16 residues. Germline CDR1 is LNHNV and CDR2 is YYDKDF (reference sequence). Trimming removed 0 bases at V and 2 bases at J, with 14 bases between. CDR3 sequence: CATSRDSRLSPYEQYF. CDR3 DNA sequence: TGTGCCACCAGCAGAGACTCTAGACTAAGCCCCTACGAGCAGTACTTC.

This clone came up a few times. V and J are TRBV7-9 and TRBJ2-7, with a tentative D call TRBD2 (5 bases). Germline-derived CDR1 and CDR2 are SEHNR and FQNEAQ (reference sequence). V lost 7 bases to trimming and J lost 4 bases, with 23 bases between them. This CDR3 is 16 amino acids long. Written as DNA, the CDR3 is TGTGCCAGCACCCTCGGAGACGGAGGTTTTTTGTACGAGCAGTACTTC. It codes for CASTLGDGGFLYEQYF.

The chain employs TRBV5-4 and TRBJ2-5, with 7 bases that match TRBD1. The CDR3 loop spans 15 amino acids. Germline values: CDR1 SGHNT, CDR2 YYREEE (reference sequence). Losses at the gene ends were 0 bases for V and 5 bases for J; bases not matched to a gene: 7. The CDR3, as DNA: TGTGCCAGCAGCTTGGCTGAACAGGGACAGGAGACCCAGTACTTC. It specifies CASSLAEQGQETQYF. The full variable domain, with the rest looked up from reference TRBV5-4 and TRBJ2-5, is ETGVTQSPTHLIKTRGQQVTLRCSSQSGHNTVSWYQQALGQGPQFIFQYYREEENGRGNFPPRFSGLQFPNYSSELNVNALELDDSALYLCASSLAEQGQETQYFGPGTRLLVL.

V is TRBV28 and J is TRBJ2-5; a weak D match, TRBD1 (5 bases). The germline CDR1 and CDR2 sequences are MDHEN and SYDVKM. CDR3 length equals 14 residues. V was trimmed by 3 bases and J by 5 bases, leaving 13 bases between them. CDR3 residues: CASSFAAGMETQYF. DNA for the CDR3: TGTGCCAGCAGTTTTGCGGCAGGGATGGAGACCCAGTACTTC. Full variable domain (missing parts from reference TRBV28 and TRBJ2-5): DVKVTQSSRYLVKRTGEKVFLECVQDMDHENMFWYRQDPGLGLRLIYFSYDVKMKEKGDIPEGYSVSREKKERFSLILESASTNQTSMYLCASSFAAGMETQYFGPGTRLLVL.

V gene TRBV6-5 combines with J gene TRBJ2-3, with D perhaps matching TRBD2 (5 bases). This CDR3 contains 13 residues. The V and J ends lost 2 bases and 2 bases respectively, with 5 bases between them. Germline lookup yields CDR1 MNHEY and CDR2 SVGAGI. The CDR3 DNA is TGTGCCAGCAGTTACGACTACACAGATACGCAGTATTTT. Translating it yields CASSYDYTDTQYF.

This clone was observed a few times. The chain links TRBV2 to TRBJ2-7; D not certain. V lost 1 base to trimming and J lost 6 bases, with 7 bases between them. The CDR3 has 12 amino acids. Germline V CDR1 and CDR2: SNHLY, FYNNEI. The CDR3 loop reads CASSEGSGEQYF. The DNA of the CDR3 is TGTGCCAGCAGTGAAGGATCGGGCGAGCAGTACTTC.

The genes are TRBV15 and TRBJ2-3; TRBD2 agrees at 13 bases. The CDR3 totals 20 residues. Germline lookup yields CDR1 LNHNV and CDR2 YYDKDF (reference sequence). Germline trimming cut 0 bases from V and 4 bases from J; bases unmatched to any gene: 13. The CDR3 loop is CATSRDVLAGGLGDPDTQYF. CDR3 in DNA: TGTGCCACCAGCAGAGACGTACTAGCGGGAGGGCTAGGGGACCCAGATACGCAGTATTTT.

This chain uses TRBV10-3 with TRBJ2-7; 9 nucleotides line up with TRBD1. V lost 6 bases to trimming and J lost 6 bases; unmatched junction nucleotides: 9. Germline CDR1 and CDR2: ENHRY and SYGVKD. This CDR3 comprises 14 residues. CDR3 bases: TGTGCCATCAGCAAGGGACAGGGTATTGCCGAGCAGTACTTC. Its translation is CAISKGQGIAEQYF.

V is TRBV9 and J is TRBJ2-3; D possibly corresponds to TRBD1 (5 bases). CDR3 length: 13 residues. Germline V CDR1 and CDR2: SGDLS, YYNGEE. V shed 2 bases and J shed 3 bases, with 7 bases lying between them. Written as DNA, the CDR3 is TGTGCCAGCAGCGTGGACAATACAGATACGCAGTATTTT. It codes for CASSVDNTDTQYF.

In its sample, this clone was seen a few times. CDR3 amino acids: CAWSVLSGSYNEQFF. The DNA for the CDR3 is TGTGCCTGGAGTGTATTAAGCGGGAGTTACAATGAGCAGTTCTTC. The chain combines TRBV30 with TRBJ2-1, with 8 bases fitting TRBD2. The CDR3 has 15 amino acids. After removal of 0 bases from V and 4 bases from J, the junction contained 5 bases not matched to a gene. The V gene's germline CDR1 is GTSNPN and CDR2 SVGIG (reference sequence).

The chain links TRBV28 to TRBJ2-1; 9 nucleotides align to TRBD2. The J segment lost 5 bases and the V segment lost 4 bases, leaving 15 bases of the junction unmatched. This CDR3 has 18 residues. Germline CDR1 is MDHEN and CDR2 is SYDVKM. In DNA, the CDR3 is TGTGCCAGCAGTTGGGGACTAGCCGACCCCAGGCAGAACAATGAGCAGTTCTTC. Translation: CASSWGLADPRQNNEQFF.

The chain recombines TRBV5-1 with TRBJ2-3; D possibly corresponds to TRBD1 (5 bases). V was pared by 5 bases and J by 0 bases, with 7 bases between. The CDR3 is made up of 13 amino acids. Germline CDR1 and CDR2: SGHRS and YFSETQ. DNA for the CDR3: TGCGCCAGCAGACAGGACAGCACAGATACGCAGTATTTT. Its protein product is CASRQDSTDTQYF.

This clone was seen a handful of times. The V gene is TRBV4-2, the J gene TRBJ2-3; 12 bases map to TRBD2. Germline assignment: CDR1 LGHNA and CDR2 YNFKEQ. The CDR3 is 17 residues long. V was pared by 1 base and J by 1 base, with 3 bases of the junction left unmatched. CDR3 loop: CASSQATSGSGTDTQYF. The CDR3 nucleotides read TGTGCCAGCAGCCAAGCGACTAGCGGGAGTGGCACAGATACGCAGTATTTT.

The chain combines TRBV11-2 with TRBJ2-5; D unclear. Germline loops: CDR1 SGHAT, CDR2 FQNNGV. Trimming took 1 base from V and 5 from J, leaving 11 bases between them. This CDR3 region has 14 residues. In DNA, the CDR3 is TGTGCCAGCAGCTTAGGAACCTGGCGGGAGACCCAGTACTTC. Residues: CASSLGTWRETQYF. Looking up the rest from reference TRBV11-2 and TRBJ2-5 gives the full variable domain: EAGVAQSPRYKIIEKRQSVAFWCNPISGHATLYWYQQILGQGPKLLIQFQNNGVVDDSQLPKDRFSAERLKGVDSTLKIQPAKLEDSAVYLCASSLGTWRETQYFGPGTRLLVL.

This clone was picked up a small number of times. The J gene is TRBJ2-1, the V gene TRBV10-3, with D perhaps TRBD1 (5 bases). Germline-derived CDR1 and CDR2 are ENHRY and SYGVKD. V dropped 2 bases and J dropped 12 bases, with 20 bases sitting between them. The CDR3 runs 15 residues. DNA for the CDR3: TGTGCCATCAGTGAGGGGGCCGTCGGTTTTCTCGGGCAGTTCTTC. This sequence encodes CAISEGAVGFLGQFF.

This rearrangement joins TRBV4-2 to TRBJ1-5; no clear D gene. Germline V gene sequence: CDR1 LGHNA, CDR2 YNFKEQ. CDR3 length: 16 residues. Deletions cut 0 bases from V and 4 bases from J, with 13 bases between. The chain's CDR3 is CASSQEVGEINQPQHF. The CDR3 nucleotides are TGTGCCAGCAGCCAAGAGGTCGGGGAAATTAATCAGCCCCAGCATTTT.

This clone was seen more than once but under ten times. The DNA of the CDR3 is TGTGCCACCAAAACTAGAGATCAGCCCCAGCATTTT. Amino acid sequence: CATKTRDQPQHF. The V call is TRBV27, the J call TRBJ1-5; D gene unclear. The V and J ends lost 10 bases and 5 bases respectively, with 12 bases between them. This CDR3 comprises 12 residues. Germline-derived CDR1 and CDR2 are MNHEY and SMNVEV (reference sequence).

DNA of the CDR3: TGTGCCAGCACTCGGGGTCTGGACAGGGGCGCAGCTTTCTTT. Protein sequence: CASTRGLDRGAAFF. The chain employs TRBV28 and TRBJ1-1; 9 bases are a match to TRBD1. The V gene end was trimmed by 7 bases and the J gene end by 10 bases; junction bases not matched to a gene: 13. The CDR3 extends over 14 amino acids. Germline V CDR1 and CDR2: MDHEN, SYDVKM.

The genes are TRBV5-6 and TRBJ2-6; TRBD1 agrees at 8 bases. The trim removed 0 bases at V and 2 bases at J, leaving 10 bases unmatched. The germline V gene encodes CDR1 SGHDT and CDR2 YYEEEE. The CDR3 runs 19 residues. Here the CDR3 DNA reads TGTGCCAGCAGCTTGGCCTTTTATGGCAGGGGGCCTGGGGCCAACGTCCTGACTTTC. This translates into CASSLAFYGRGPGANVLTF.